This T cell receptor beta chain appears in the sequencing data of a study of blood T cell repertoires in COVID-19. Libraries were prepared by immunoSEQ multiplex PCR; TCRdb keeps only in-frame clonotypes and omits some of them. The sample contains some 320,000 clones, around 90% of which appear only once. Trimming took off 6 bases at V and 5 bases at J, with 4 bases between the two ends. Per germline, CDR1 KGHDR and CDR2 SFDVKD. The CDR3 covers 11 residues. The specimen was PBMCs or T cells enriched from blood (not recorded which). This TCR derives from a man in his fifties or sixties who had recovered from COVID-19. The gene calls are TRBV24-1 and TRBJ2-1, with D hard to call. Here the CDR3 reads CATSSNNEQFF. In DNA, the CDR3 is TGTGCCACCAGTAGCAACAATGAGCAGTTCTTC.